This passage covers 23 T cell receptor beta chains from one sample sequenced in a study of identical twins. A single record per CDR3 protein comes from TCRdb applying MiXCR to the 5' RACE reads. The sample includes 1.5 million to 2 million distinct CDR3 sequences, 32% of them seen just once. The sample taken for sequencing was cord blood. These receptors came from a newborn girl in good health.

The chain has TRBV18 and TRBJ1-5; 7 bases align to TRBD1. CDR1 is KGHSH, CDR2 LQKENI, per germline. Trimming took 3 bases from V and 6 from J; bases not matched to a gene: 5. The CDR3 covers 14 residues. Here the CDR3 reads CASSPTGRGQPQHF. DNA for the CDR3: TGTGCCAGCTCACCGACAGGGAGGGGTCAGCCCCAGCATTTT.

This clonotype showed up just a few times. The chain employs TRBV25-1 and TRBJ2-5; 14 bases fit TRBD2. The V gene end was trimmed by 3 bases and the J gene end by 3 bases; junction bases not matched to a gene: 6. Germline V CDR1 and CDR2: MGHDK, SYGVNS. This CDR3 has 17 residues. CDR3 DNA: TGTGCCAGCAGTGATTCCGGGACTAGCGGGAGTAAAGAGACCCAGTACTTC. Protein sequence: CASSDSGTSGSKETQYF. Drawing the rest from reference TRBV25-1 and TRBJ2-5, the complete variable domain is EADIYQTPRYLVIGTGKKITLECSQTMGHDKMYWYQQDPGMELHLIHYSYGVNSTEKGDLSSESTVSRIRTEHFPLTLESARPSHTSQYLCASSDSGTSGSKETQYFGPGTRLLVL.

The chain couples TRBV27 to TRBJ2-2; D is unresolved. The V gene's germline CDR1 is MNHEY and CDR2 SMNVEV (reference sequence). The germline V and J ends were trimmed by 5 bases and 4 bases, with 8 bases remaining between them. CDR3 size: 13 residues. As DNA, the CDR3 is TGTGCCAGCAGTCCACAGAGCACCGGGGAGCTGTTTTTT. Translating gives CASSPQSTGELFF.

The V call is TRBV20-1, the J call TRBJ2-4; 8 positions match TRBD1. The J call may be faulty, since TRBJ2-7 better matches the DNA end. CDR3 length equals 15 residues. Germline CDR1 reads DFQATT; CDR2 reads SNEGSKA (reference sequence). The CDR3 coding sequence is TGCAGTGCTAGTCCCGGACAGGGCGCCTCCTACGAGCAGTACTTC. Amino acids: CSASPGQGASYEQYF.

J is TRBJ1-2 and V is TRBV20-1, with TRBD1 matching over 7 bases. Losses at the gene ends were 5 bases for V and 6 bases for J; bases not matched to a gene: 12. There are 14 residues in the CDR3. The germline V gene encodes CDR1 DFQATT and CDR2 SNEGSKA (reference sequence). The DNA for the CDR3 is TGCAGTGCTCCTGAAAGACAGGGACACCATGGCTACACCTTC. This codes for CSAPERQGHHGYTF.

The sample holds a few counts of this clonotype. V is TRBV7-9 and J is TRBJ1-1, with D hard to call. CDR1 and CDR2 from the germline V gene are SEHNR and FQNEAQ (reference sequence). V was clipped by 7 bases and J by 0 bases, with 15 bases between them. The CDR3 contains 15 residues. CDR3 in DNA: TGTGCCAGCATTAAATCCGGTCGGTTGAACACTGAAGCTTTCTTT. Protein product: CASIKSGRLNTEAFF.

This clonotype turned up a few times. The chain uses TRBV4-2 and TRBJ1-4, with TRBD1 matching 10 bases. After removal of 0 bases from V and 11 bases from J, the junction contained 9 bases not matched to a gene. The germline V gene encodes CDR1 LGHNA and CDR2 YNFKEQ. The CDR3 spans 16 residues. This CDR3 is CASSQDGGRTGGKLFF. The CDR3 coding sequence is TGTGCCAGCAGCCAAGATGGCGGAAGGACAGGGGGTAAACTGTTTTTT.

The chain carries TRBV28 and TRBJ2-3; 12 bases line up with TRBD2. The CDR3 runs 15 residues. The germline V gene encodes CDR1 MDHEN and CDR2 SYDVKM. V lost 2 bases and J lost 14; bases outside the gene matches: 11. The CDR3 is CASSLSSSGRAFLYF. The CDR3 DNA reads TGTGCCAGCAGTTTAAGTTCTAGCGGGAGGGCCTTTCTGTATTTT. The variable domain in full, with the rest retrieved from reference TRBV28 and TRBJ2-3, is DVKVTQSSRYLVKRTGEKVFLECVQDMDHENMFWYRQDPGLGLRLIYFSYDVKMKEKGDIPEGYSVSREKKERFSLILESASTNQTSMYLCASSLSSSGRAFLYFGPGTRLTVL.

This clonotype was picked up a small number of times. This chain uses TRBV2 with TRBJ2-7; D remains ambiguous. Deletions cut 3 bases from V and 1 base from J, with 7 bases between. Germline V gene sequence: CDR1 SNHLY, CDR2 FYNNEI. This CDR3 has 13 amino acids. The CDR3 sequence: CASSEFWSYEQYF. The CDR3 coding sequence is TGTGCCAGCAGTGAGTTCTGGTCCTACGAGCAGTACTTC. The full variable domain, with the rest looked up from reference TRBV2 and TRBJ2-7, is EPEVTQTPSHQVTQMGQEVILRCVPISNHLYFYWYRQILGQKVEFLVSFYNNEISEKSEIFDDQFSVERPDGSNFTLKIRSTKLEDSAMYFCASSEFWSYEQYFGPGTRLTVT.

As concerns this clonotype: A read error may account for a junction end that differs from germline. The V call is TRBV29-1, the J call TRBJ2-7; 8 bases agree with TRBD1. CDR1 and CDR2 (germline): SQVTM, ANQGSEA. This CDR3 has 11 amino acids. CDR3: CSAGQGYEHYF. The CDR3 DNA follows: TGCAGCGCCGGACAGGGCTACGAGCACTACTTC.

This clonotype has just a few counts. CDR3 sequence (DNA): TGCGCCAGCAGCTTGGAAGTGACTAGTGGGTACATTCAGTACTTC. It codes for CASSLEVTSGYIQYF. The J gene is TRBJ2-4, the V gene TRBV5-1, with D maybe TRBD2 (6 bases). Germline-derived CDR1 and CDR2 are SGHRS and YFSETQ. With 0 bases removed from V and 8 bases from J, the gap between germline ends came to 15 bases. The CDR3 is made up of 15 amino acids. The whole variable domain, remainder taken from reference TRBV5-1 and TRBJ2-4, is KAGVTQTPRYLIKTRGQQVTLSCSPISGHRSVSWYQQTPGQGLQFLFEYFSETQRNKGNFPGRFSGRQFSNSRSEMNVSTLELGDSALYLCASSLEVTSGYIQYFGAGTRLSVL.

This clonotype was observed a handful of times. The genes are TRBV10-3 and TRBJ2-1, with D possibly TRBD2 on 6 matching bases. The CDR3 is 12 amino acids. Trimming left V 7 bases short and J 9 bases short, with 13 bases between. CDR1 ENHRY and CDR2 SYGVKD come from the germline V gene. This CDR3 is CAIKSPSAEQFF. DNA of the CDR3: TGTGCCATCAAATCTCCTAGCGCTGAGCAGTTCTTC.

In its sample, this clonotype was seen a few times. The junction differs from germline at one of its ends, possibly a read error. CDR3 nucleotides: TGTGCTAGCAGCTTAGTGAGCACACCTAATGAAAAACTGTTTTTT. Translating gives CASSLVSTPNEKLFF. V gene TRBV7-2 combines with J gene TRBJ1-4; D is undetermined. Germline values: CDR1 SGHTA, CDR2 FQGNSA. The CDR3 loop spans 15 amino acids.

The chain combines TRBV4-1 with TRBJ1-5; weak D call: TRBD1 (6 bases). V lost 6 bases, J lost 4 bases, and 16 bases lay in between. CDR1 and CDR2 from the germline V gene are MGHRA and YSYEKL. The CDR3 runs 15 residues. CDR3 sequence (DNA): TGCGCCAGCAGACCCACCTGGACAGAAAATCAGCCCCAGCATTTT. Its protein product is CASRPTWTENQPQHF.

This clonotype has just a few counts. The rearrangement links TRBV6-2 or TRBV6-3 to TRBJ2-5; D may match TRBD1 or TRBD2 (5 bases each). The CDR3 runs to 13 residues. The ends were cut back, 0 bases at V and 13 bases at J, with 15 bases in the middle. CDR1 and CDR2 (germline): MNHEY, SVGEGT. The CDR3 coding sequence is TGTGCCAGCAGTTACTCGAAGGGGAGCGGATCGTACTTC. Protein product: CASSYSKGSGSYF.

The rearrangement joins TRBV27 to TRBJ2-7, with D possibly being TRBD1 or TRBD2 (6 bases each). The CDR3 spans 14 residues. The germline gives CDR1 MNHEY, CDR2 SMNVEV (reference sequence). V lost 7 bases and J lost 4, with 17 bases in between. CDR3 sequence: CASTRGQARYEQYF. CDR3 nucleotides: TGTGCCAGCACCCGGGGGCAGGCTAGGTACGAGCAGTACTTC.

The chain combines TRBV7-2 with TRBJ2-2, with TRBD1 matching over 7 bases. Per the germline V gene, CDR1 is SGHTA and CDR2 is FQGNSA. The ends lost 8 bases at V and 2 bases at J; junction bases unmatched: 5. This CDR3 has 14 residues. The CDR3 is CASQQGTNTGELFF. CDR3 in DNA: TGTGCCAGCCAACAGGGGACAAACACCGGGGAGCTGTTTTTT.

The sample holds a few counts of this clonotype. V is TRBV6-1 and J is TRBJ2-7; D is unresolved. Germline V gene sequence: CDR1 MNHNS, CDR2 SASEGT. V was trimmed by 0 bases and J by 4 bases, leaving 10 bases between them. This CDR3 comprises 14 residues. In DNA, the CDR3 is TGTGCCAGCAGTGAAGCCCCGGACGGGTACGAGCAGTACTTC. It codes for CASSEAPDGYEQYF.

This clonotype was detected only a few times. The V gene is TRBV7-2, the J gene TRBJ2-1, with 11 bases identical to TRBD2. V lost 2 bases to trimming and J lost 5 bases; unmatched junction nucleotides: 8. The CDR3 contains 17 residues. Germline V gene sequence: CDR1 SGHTA, CDR2 FQGNSA. CDR3 protein: CASSLPYSGGADNEQFF. The CDR3 nucleotides are TGTGCCAGCAGCTTACCCTATAGCGGGGGGGCCGACAATGAGCAGTTCTTC.

This chain uses TRBV9 with TRBJ1-4; 9 bases are a match to TRBD1. The junction had 9 bases not matched to a gene; V was cut back by 0 bases and J by 0 bases. The germline V gene has CDR1 SGDLS and CDR2 YYNGEE. The CDR3 totals 19 residues. The CDR3 protein is CASSVARGTGSATNEKLFF. The DNA of the CDR3 is TGTGCCAGCAGCGTAGCTCGCGGGACAGGGAGTGCAACTAATGAAAAACTGTTTTTT. Using reference TRBV9 and TRBJ1-4 for the parts outside the CDR3, the full variable domain is DSGVTQTPKHLITATGQRVTLRCSPRSGDLSVYWYQQSLDQGLQFLIQYYNGEERAKGNILERFSAQQFPDLHSELNLSSLELGDSALYFCASSVARGTGSATNEKLFFGSGTQLSVL.

The sample holds many counts of this clonotype. The chain employs TRBV20-1 and TRBJ2-7; possible D gene TRBD2, 6 bases. Trimming left V 3 bases short and J 3 bases short, with 9 bases between. Looked up from germline, CDR1 is DFQATT and CDR2 is SNEGSKA (reference sequence). The CDR3 loop spans 12 amino acids. The CDR3 loop reads CSASGSDYEQYF. CDR3 bases: TGCAGTGCTAGCGGGAGCGACTACGAGCAGTACTTC.

The V call is TRBV7-2, the J call TRBJ2-3, with 7 bases matching TRBD1. Per germline, CDR1 SGHTA and CDR2 FQGNSA. CDR3 length: 17 residues. V lost 6 bases and J lost 1; bases outside the gene matches: 13. The CDR3 bases are TGTGCCAGCAGTTCAATCTCTCTTACAGGGGGCACAGATACGCAGTATTTT. Protein: CASSSISLTGGTDTQYF.

This clonotype was observed at least ten times. The chain employs TRBV28 and TRBJ1-2; weak D call: TRBD1 (6 bases). V was pared by 5 bases and J by 4 bases, with 17 bases between. There are 15 residues in the CDR3. Germline-derived CDR1 and CDR2 are MDHEN and SYDVKM. The CDR3, as DNA: TGTGCCAGCAGTCCGGCAACAGGGTCTATCTATGGCTACACCTTC. Amino acids: CASSPATGSIYGYTF.